Shown below are 30 T cell receptor beta chains from a single sample sequenced in a study of TIL therapy for anti-PD-1-resistant metastatic lung cancer. Sample time point: pre-treatment sample, taken before nivolumab and TIL therapy. The tumor samples were excised metastases, mostly pleural nodules or supraclavicular lymph nodes. Sequencing used immunoSEQ v3. Repertoires were generated with immunoSEQ multiplex PCR, while TCRdb's copy carries only in-frame clones and drops some. Of approximately 24,000 clones detected, over 60% appear once; the ten largest clones hold around 6.9%. Sequenced material: tumor tissue, taken at baseline. These receptors came from a person aged 25 to 80 with non-small cell lung cancer.

CDR3 coding DNA: TGTGCCAGCAGCGTAAATAGCGGGGGGGTTCATGAGCAGTTCTTC. Protein sequence: CASSVNSGGVHEQFF. The chain is built from TRBV9 and TRBJ2-1; 11 positions agree with TRBD2. J gave up 8 bases and V 1 base, and 5 bases lay outside the gene matches. CDR1 and CDR2 (germline): SGDLS, YYNGEE. The CDR3 has 15 residues. The complete variable domain, with remaining parts taken from reference TRBV9 and TRBJ2-1, reads DSGVTQTPKHLITATGQRVTLRCSPRSGDLSVYWYQQSLDQGLQFLIQYYNGEERAKGNILERFSAQQFPDLHSELNLSSLELGDSALYFCASSVNSGGVHEQFFGPGTRLTVL.

This clone has just a few counts. The CDR3 is CASSQRGGGNIQYF. In DNA, the CDR3 is TGTGCCAGCAGCCAGCGGGGGGGCGGTAACATTCAGTACTTC. V usage is TRBV5-4 and J usage is TRBJ2-4, with 10 bases identical to TRBD2. Germline lookup yields CDR1 SGHNT and CDR2 YYREEE (reference sequence). Trimming cost V 4 bases and J 7 bases; bases outside gene matches: 5. The CDR3 is 14 amino acids.

This rearrangement joins TRBV6-5 to TRBJ2-3, with D possibly being TRBD2 (7 bases). V lost 2 bases, J lost 4 bases, and 13 bases lay in between. Germline-derived CDR1 and CDR2 are MNHEY and SVGAGI. The length of the CDR3 is 15 residues. CDR3 in amino acids: CASSYGGGRPDTQYF. As DNA, the CDR3 is TGTGCCAGCAGTTACGGGGGGGGCCGTCCAGATACGCAGTATTTT.

The chain couples TRBV5-1 to TRBJ2-3; D is unclear. CDR1 and CDR2 (germline): SGHRS, YFSETQ. This CDR3 spans 14 amino acids. Trimming removed 0 bases from V and 3 bases from J, with 8 bases in between. The CDR3 sequence: CASSLVTDTDTQYF. For the CDR3, the DNA is TGCGCCAGCAGCTTGGTCACAGATACAGATACGCAGTATTTT.

The CDR3 nucleotides read TGTGCCAGCAGCCCGAGCGGGGGGGCCGATACGCAGTATTTT. Translating it yields CASSPSGGADTQYF. The genes are TRBV5-4 and TRBJ2-3; TRBD2 matches 10 bases. Germline trimming cut 4 bases from V and 6 bases from J; bases unmatched to any gene: 5. This CDR3 has 14 amino acids. Germline CDR1 is SGHNT and CDR2 is YYREEE (reference sequence).

The chain employs TRBV9 and TRBJ2-2, with 7 nucleotides matching TRBD1. CDR1 and CDR2 from the germline V gene are SGDLS and YYNGEE. V was clipped by 4 bases and J by 6 bases; unmatched bases: 12. There are 16 residues in the CDR3. This chain's CDR3 is CASSRLSTGLPGELFF. The CDR3 coding sequence is TGTGCCAGCAGCAGACTATCGACAGGGTTGCCCGGGGAGCTGTTTTTT.

This clone is medium-sized. The rearrangement uses TRBV29-1 and TRBJ1-1, with D perhaps TRBD1 (5 bases). The V and J ends lost 1 base and 1 base respectively, with 10 bases between them. The CDR3 has 14 residues. Germline-derived CDR1 and CDR2 are SQVTM and ANQGSEA. The CDR3 DNA is TGCAGCGTTGAAGTGGGGGTGGAGAACACTGAAGCTTTCTTT. This translates into CSVEVGVENTEAFF. Together with reference TRBV29-1 and TRBJ1-1, the CDR3 gives the full variable domain: SAVISQKPSRDICQRGTSLTIQCQVDSQVTMMFWYRQQPGQSLTLIATANQGSEATYESGFVIDKFPISRPNLTFSTLTVSNMSPEDSSIYLCSVEVGVENTEAFFGQGTRLTVV.

This clone appeared once. A read error may be the cause here, since a much bigger clone is one base away. Different DNA sequences within this sample yield the same CDR3. The chain uses TRBV5-1 and TRBJ1-1; D call uncertain. V lost 0 bases and J 1 base, leaving 4 bases between the germline ends. There are 13 residues in the CDR3. In germline, CDR1 is SGHRS, CDR2 YFSETQ. CDR3: CASSLEANTEAFF. The CDR3 coding sequence is TGCGCCAGCAGCTTGGAAGCGAACACTGAAGCTTTCTTT.

The chain recombines TRBV29-1 with TRBJ2-3; D could derive from TRBD1 or TRBD2 (6 bases each). The germline gives CDR1 SQVTM, CDR2 ANQGSEA. The CDR3 is 13 residues long. The V end lost 8 bases, the J end lost 1 base, and 13 bases lay between the germline ends. The CDR3 sequence: CSHPGAGTDTQYF. CDR3 sequence (DNA): TGCAGCCACCCGGGGGCTGGCACAGATACGCAGTATTTT.

The rearrangement uses TRBV19 and TRBJ2-3; 9 bases align to TRBD2. The CDR3 runs to 15 residues. CDR1 is LNHDA and CDR2 is SQIVND in the germline V gene (reference sequence). Losses at the gene ends were 3 bases for V and 6 bases for J; bases not matched to a gene: 7. CDR3 coding DNA: TGTGCCAGTAGTATGGGCGGGGGGGCCCCCGATACGCAGTATTTT. It codes for CASSMGGGAPDTQYF. The whole variable domain, remainder taken from reference TRBV19 and TRBJ2-3, is DGGITQSPKYLFRKEGQNVTLSCEQNLNHDAMYWYRQDPGQGLRLIYYSQIVNDFQKGDIAEGYSVSREKKESFPLTVTSAQKNPTAFYLCASSMGGGAPDTQYFGPGTRLTVL.

This clone showed up just once. The chain is built from TRBV4-2 and TRBJ2-3; 7 bases are a match to TRBD2. The CDR3 has 17 amino acids. The germline V gene encodes CDR1 LGHNA and CDR2 YNFKEQ. The V gene end was trimmed by 1 base and the J gene end by 1 base; junction bases not matched to a gene: 8. The CDR3 bases are TGTGCCAGCAGCCAAGTCTTCCCAGCGGGGCGCACAGATACGCAGTATTTT. The encoded protein is CASSQVFPAGRTDTQYF.

This clone was detected once. The chain uses TRBV19 and TRBJ2-7, with 9 bases aligning to TRBD1. V was pared by 5 bases and J by 3 bases, with 5 bases of the junction left unmatched. In germline, CDR1 is LNHDA, CDR2 SQIVND (reference sequence). CDR3 length equals 14 residues. The DNA for the CDR3 is TGTGCCAGTAGTGGTTGGACAGGGGACTACGAGCAGTACTTC. Amino acid sequence: CASSGWTGDYEQYF.

V usage is TRBV13 and J usage is TRBJ2-2; the D is unclear. The CDR3 length is 14 residues. The germline V gene encodes CDR1 PRHDT and CDR2 FYEKMQ (reference sequence). The ends were cut back, 0 bases at V and 1 base at J, with 3 bases in the middle. The CDR3 nucleotides read TGTGCCAGCAGCTTAGGGTTGAACACCGGGGAGCTGTTTTTT. Amino acid sequence: CASSLGLNTGELFF. The full variable domain, completed using reference TRBV13 and TRBJ2-2, is AAGVIQSPRHLIKEKRETATLKCYPIPRHDTVYWYQQGPGQDPQFLISFYEKMQSDKGSIPDRFSAQQFSDYHSELNMSSLELGDSALYFCASSLGLNTGELFFGEGSRLTVL.

The count of this clone is one. The DNA for the CDR3 is TGTGCCAGCAGCGCGGAGGACAGGCTGAACTATGGCTACACCTTC. Protein sequence: CASSAEDRLNYGYTF. The chain links TRBV9 to TRBJ1-2, with 7 positions matching TRBD1. The CDR3 runs to 15 residues. Germline loops: CDR1 SGDLS, CDR2 YYNGEE. Losses at the gene ends were 3 bases for V and 2 bases for J; bases not matched to a gene: 7.

The V call is TRBV5-4, the J call TRBJ2-5; D gene unclear. The CDR3 sequence is 11 residues long. V dropped 1 base and J dropped 4 bases, with 2 bases sitting between them. The germline V gene encodes CDR1 SGHNT and CDR2 YYREEE (reference sequence). CDR3 nucleotides: TGTGCCAGCAGCTTGAGAGAGACCCAGTACTTC. Its protein product is CASSLRETQYF.

This rearrangement joins TRBV5-6 to TRBJ2-7; TRBD2 aligns across 12 bases. Germline CDR1 is SGHDT and CDR2 is YYEEEE. Unmatched junction bases numbered 6, after V lost 4 bases and J lost 1 base. The CDR3 has 16 amino acids. The CDR3 is CASSRPGTSGSYEQYF. The CDR3 DNA reads TGTGCCAGCAGCAGACCCGGGACTAGCGGGTCCTACGAGCAGTACTTC.

The J gene is TRBJ2-7, the V gene TRBV7-8; D uncertain. Between the trimmed V and J ends, which lost 4 bases and 0 bases, there was a span of 16 bases. This CDR3 has 16 amino acids. CDR1 SGHVS and CDR2 FQNEAQ come from the germline V gene. The CDR3 sequence is CASSWNPTLSSYEQYF. The CDR3 DNA sequence: TGTGCCAGCAGCTGGAACCCGACACTGAGCTCCTACGAGCAGTACTTC. Filled out from reference TRBV7-8 and TRBJ2-7, the complete variable domain reads GAGVSQSPRYKVAKRGQDVALRCDPISGHVSLFWYQQALGQGPEFLTYFQNEAQLDKSGLPSDRFFAERPEGSVSTLKIQRTQQEDSAVYLCASSWNPTLSSYEQYFGPGTRLTVT.

The genes are TRBV9 and TRBJ2-2; tentative D call: TRBD2 (6 bases). This CDR3 has 17 residues. The germline V gene has CDR1 SGDLS and CDR2 YYNGEE. Trimming stripped 3 bases from V and 2 bases from J, with 17 bases between. The CDR3 loop is CASSAAGTLLNTGELFF. CDR3 nucleotides: TGTGCCAGCAGCGCTGCCGGGACTCTACTAAACACCGGGGAGCTGTTTTTT. The full variable domain, in which reference TRBV9 and TRBJ2-2 provide the parts outside the CDR3, is DSGVTQTPKHLITATGQRVTLRCSPRSGDLSVYWYQQSLDQGLQFLIQYYNGEERAKGNILERFSAQQFPDLHSELNLSSLELGDSALYFCASSAAGTLLNTGELFFGEGSRLTVL.

This clone has more than one count but fewer than ten. The gene calls are TRBV11-2 and TRBJ2-2; D gene uncertain. Germline V gene lookup returns CDR1 SGHAT and CDR2 FQNNGV. V lost 5 bases to trimming and J lost 7 bases, with 14 bases between them. The CDR3 runs 14 residues. The CDR3: CASSPAFVGGELFF. Written as DNA, the CDR3 is TGTGCCAGCAGCCCCGCATTCGTGGGCGGGGAGCTGTTTTTT.

This rearrangement joins TRBV7-9 to TRBJ1-5; 7 bases align to TRBD1. CDR1 and CDR2 (germline): SEHNR, FQNEAQ (reference sequence). This CDR3 comprises 15 residues. The V gene end was trimmed by 5 bases and the J gene end by 4 bases; junction bases not matched to a gene: 8. CDR3 nucleotide sequence: TGTGCCAGCAGCCGCGGGACAGCCGAGAATCAGCCCCAGCATTTT. This encodes CASSRGTAENQPQHF. The complete variable domain, with remaining parts taken from reference TRBV7-9 and TRBJ1-5, reads DTGVSQNPRHKITKRGQNVTFRCDPISEHNRLYWYRQTLGQGPEFLTYFQNEAQLEKSRLLSDRFSAERPKGSFSTLEIQRTEQGDSAMYLCASSRGTAENQPQHFGDGTRLSIL.

This rearrangement joins TRBV7-2 to TRBJ2-1; D gene uncertain. CDR1 and CDR2 from the germline V gene are SGHTA and FQGNSA. The CDR3 is made up of 18 amino acids. With 2 bases removed from V and 0 bases from J, the gap between germline ends came to 17 bases. As DNA, the CDR3 is TGTGCCAGCAGCTTAAACGCCAGTTATAGGAGCTCCTACAATGAGCAGTTCTTC. This sequence encodes CASSLNASYRSSYNEQFF.

This clone came up a few times. This sequence joins TRBV14 and TRBJ1-4; 8 nucleotides line up with TRBD1. The CDR3 has 16 residues. Germline V gives CDR1 SGHDN, CDR2 FVKESK. V trimming: 3 bases; J trimming: 0 bases; junction bases outside the gene matches: 3. Here the CDR3 reads CASSHDRGSTNEKLFF. The CDR3 bases are TGTGCCAGCAGCCATGACAGGGGTTCAACTAATGAAAAACTGTTTTTT.

This chain uses TRBV7-8 with TRBJ2-7; 9 bases are a match to TRBD2. This CDR3 region has 15 residues. Trimming took 5 bases from V and 0 from J; bases not matched to a gene: 5. Germline V lookup: CDR1 SGHVS, CDR2 FQNEAQ. DNA of the CDR3: TGTGCCAGCAGCGTTAGCGGGGGCCTCTCCTACGAGCAGTACTTC. Amino acid sequence: CASSVSGGLSYEQYF. The variable domain in full, with the rest retrieved from reference TRBV7-8 and TRBJ2-7, is GAGVSQSPRYKVAKRGQDVALRCDPISGHVSLFWYQQALGQGPEFLTYFQNEAQLDKSGLPSDRFFAERPEGSVSTLKIQRTQQEDSAVYLCASSVSGGLSYEQYFGPGTRLTVT.

The V and J genes are TRBV30 and TRBJ2-7, with D tentatively TRBD1 or TRBD2 (6 bases each). V was cut by 3 bases and J by 7 bases, with 16 bases left in between. The germline V gene has CDR1 GTSNPN and CDR2 SVGIG (reference sequence). The CDR3 spans 13 residues. The CDR3 sequence: CAWRKGGFQEQYF. CDR3 DNA sequence: TGTGCCTGGAGGAAGGGGGGATTCCAGGAGCAGTACTTC.

The chain couples TRBV4-3 to TRBJ1-1, with D perhaps TRBD1 (6 bases). Trimming took off 2 bases at V and 4 bases at J, with 8 bases between the two ends. Per the germline V gene, CDR1 is LGHNA and CDR2 is YSLEER. The CDR3 has 13 amino acids. The chain's CDR3 is CASSQRTATEAFF. CDR3 bases: TGCGCCAGCAGCCAAAGGACAGCCACTGAAGCTTTCTTT.

The J gene is TRBJ2-7, the V gene TRBV18; no clear D. Germline loops: CDR1 KGHSH, CDR2 LQKENI. CDR3 length: 11 amino acids. Trimming removed 3 bases at V and 2 bases at J, with 2 bases between. The CDR3 coding sequence is TGTGCCAGCTCACCCGCCTACGAGCAGTACTTC. It is translated as CASSPAYEQYF.

The chain couples TRBV5-4 to TRBJ2-3, with 10 nucleotides matching TRBD2. The V and J ends lost 3 bases and 4 bases, in that order; junction bases with no gene match: 2. This CDR3 has 14 amino acids. Germline CDR1 reads SGHNT; CDR2 reads YYREEE (reference sequence). CDR3 coding DNA: TGTGCCAGCAGCTCAGCGGGGGGGCCAGATACGCAGTATTTT. Translating gives CASSSAGGPDTQYF.

The rearrangement joins TRBV7-9 to TRBJ2-5; 14 bases are shared with TRBD2. V shed 4 bases, J shed 7 bases, and the junction held 5 bases outside the gene matches. CDR1 and CDR2 from the germline V gene are SEHNR and FQNEAQ (reference sequence). This CDR3 has 15 residues. The CDR3 region has the DNA TGTGCCAGCAGCTCCGGGACTAGCGGGGGAGGGACCCAGTACTTC. Protein: CASSSGTSGGGTQYF.

The chain couples TRBV5-6 to TRBJ1-4; the D is unclear. In germline, CDR1 is SGHDT, CDR2 YYEEEE. The CDR3 contains 13 residues. V was clipped by 6 bases and J by 3 bases, with 9 bases between them. CDR3: CASNEGSNEKLFF. Here the CDR3 DNA reads TGTGCCAGCAATGAGGGTTCTAATGAAAAACTGTTTTTT.

This chain links TRBV6-5 with TRBJ2-7; 8 positions agree with TRBD2. CDR1 and CDR2 (germline): MNHEY, SVGAGI. The CDR3 has 15 residues. J lost 6 bases, V lost 5 bases, and 12 bases had no gene match. The CDR3 DNA follows: TGTGCCAGCAGTGGCCAGACGGGGGGGCGTTCCGAGCAGTACTTC. As protein: CASSGQTGGRSEQYF.